This TCR beta chain was documented in a study of vaccination effects on CD4 cells after COVID-19. Study context: PBMC were cultured at under 2.5 million per well with about 9 IU/ml IL-2 and 10 ug/ml peptides.

Profiled with immunoSEQ multiplex PCR; TCRdb holds only in-frame clones, not every one. The top ten hold about 2% of the sample, which has about 73,000 clones, 73% seen once. There are 15 residues in the CDR3. The germline V gene has CDR1 MNHEY and CDR2 SVGEGT. The V gene lost 4 bases and the J gene lost 0 bases, with 10 bases spanning the gap. CD4+ T cell isolation took place after approximately 11 days of culture. Participants were given two doses of BNT162b2 or mRNA-1273 vaccine. Vaccinated participants had no history of SARS-CoV-2 infection and tested negative for nucleocapsid antibodies. The authors exchanged half the medium for IL-2 medium on days 3 and 7. On this clone itself: Its cognate antigen is unknown.

This TCR was sampled from a human donor who received a COVID-19 vaccine. The rearrangement links TRBV6-2 or TRBV6-3 to TRBJ1-5; possibly TRBD1 for D (5 bases). Here the sequenced sample was CD4+ T cells from PBMCs cultured without peptide, taken after COVID-19 vaccination. The CDR3 bases are TGTGCCAGCAGTTCCCAACAGGTTAGCAATCAGCCCCAGCATTTT. Translating it yields CASSSQQVSNQPQHF.